The source of this T cell receptor beta chain is a study of shared clonotypes between healthy human individuals. Replicate PCRs for sorted subsets used around 200 ng DNA; this equaled tens of thousands of T cell genomes. Produced via immunoSEQ multiplex PCR; TCRdb's table is partial and in-frame only. The sample gives 640,000 or so clones, 72% of which show up once; less than 2% is in the top ten. Study observations and caveats: Of the naive CD4 clonotypes, around 5% were shared across several donors.

CD4+ cells yielded CD45RA+ naive and CD45RA-negative memory subsets. The table lists this clone with a count of one. Its antigen is unknown. The V gene's germline CDR1 is SGDLS and CDR2 YYNGEE. The CDR3 runs 15 residues. The V end was cut by 3 bases, the J end by 0 bases, with 12 bases between. This receptor was obtained from a woman in her twenties or thirties in good health. The chain links TRBV9 to TRBJ1-2; D gene unclear. Sequencing was carried out using memory CD4+ T cells sorted from blood. Noted subset: CD45RA-negative fraction. The CDR3 protein is CASSGSFNANYGYTF. CDR3 nucleotides: TGTGCCAGCAGCGGGAGTTTTAATGCTAACTATGGCTACACCTTC.